This TCR beta chain comes out of a study of T cell repertoires in cytomegalovirus infection. V gave up 5 bases and J gave up 8 bases, with 13 bases separating them. Germline V gene data show CDR1 as SQVTM and CDR2 as ANQGSEA. The CDR3 covers 12 residues. This clonotype was seen a handful of times. MiXCR was run by TCRdb on the reads, yielding one entry per CDR3 protein. In the table there are fewer than 250,000 distinct CDR3 sequences, over 9% of which are singletons. The source material was PBMCs. The source is a human donor in good health (CMV status not recorded). Some clones in this sample may be carry-over from other donors' samples. The rearrangement links TRBV29-1 to TRBJ2-1, with D perhaps matching TRBD1 (6 bases). The CDR3 loop reads CSVKDSPDEQFF. The CDR3 DNA reads as TGCAGCGTTAAGGACAGCCCCGATGAGCAGTTCTTC.